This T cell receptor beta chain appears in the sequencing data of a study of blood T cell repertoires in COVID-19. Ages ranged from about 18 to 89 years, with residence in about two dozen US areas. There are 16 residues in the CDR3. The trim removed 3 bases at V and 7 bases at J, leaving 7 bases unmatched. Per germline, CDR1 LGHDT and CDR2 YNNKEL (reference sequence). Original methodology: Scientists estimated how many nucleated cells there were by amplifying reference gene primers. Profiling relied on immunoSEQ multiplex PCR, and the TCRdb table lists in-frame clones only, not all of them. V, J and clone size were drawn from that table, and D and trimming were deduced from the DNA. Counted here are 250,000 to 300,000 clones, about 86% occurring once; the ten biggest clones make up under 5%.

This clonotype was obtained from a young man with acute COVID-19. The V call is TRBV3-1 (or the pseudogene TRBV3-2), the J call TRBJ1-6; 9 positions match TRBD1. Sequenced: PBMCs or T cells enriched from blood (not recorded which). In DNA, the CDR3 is TGTGCCAGCAGCCAGCTGGGACAGGGAGGAAATTCACCCCTCCACTTT. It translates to CASSQLGQGGNSPLHF.